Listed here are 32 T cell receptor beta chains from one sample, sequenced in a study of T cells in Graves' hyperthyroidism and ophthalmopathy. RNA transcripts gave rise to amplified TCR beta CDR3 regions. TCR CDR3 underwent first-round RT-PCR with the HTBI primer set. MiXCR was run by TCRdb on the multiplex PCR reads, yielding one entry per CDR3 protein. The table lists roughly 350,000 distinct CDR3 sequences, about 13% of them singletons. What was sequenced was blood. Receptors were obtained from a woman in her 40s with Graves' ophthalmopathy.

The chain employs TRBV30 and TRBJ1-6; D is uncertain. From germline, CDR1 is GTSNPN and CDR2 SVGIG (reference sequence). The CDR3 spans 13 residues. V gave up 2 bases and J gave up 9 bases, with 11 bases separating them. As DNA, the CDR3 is TGTGCCTGGAGTCTAGAATTTGGTTCACCCCTCCACTTT. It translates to CAWSLEFGSPLHF.

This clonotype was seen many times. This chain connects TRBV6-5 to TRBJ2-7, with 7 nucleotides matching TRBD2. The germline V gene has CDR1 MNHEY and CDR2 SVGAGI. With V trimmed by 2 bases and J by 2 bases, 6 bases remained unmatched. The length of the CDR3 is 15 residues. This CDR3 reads CASSYLASGTYEQYF. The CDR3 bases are TGTGCCAGCAGTTACCTCGCTAGCGGAACCTACGAGCAGTACTTC.

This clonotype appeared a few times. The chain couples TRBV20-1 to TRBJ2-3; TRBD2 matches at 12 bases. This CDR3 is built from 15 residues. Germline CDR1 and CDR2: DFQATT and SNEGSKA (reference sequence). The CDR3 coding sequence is TGCAGAGCCACCGGGACTAGCGGGCCCCCAGATACGCAGTATTTT. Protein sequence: CRATGTSGPPDTQYF.

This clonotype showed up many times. In DNA, the CDR3 is TGTGCCAGCAGCCTTAGGGGGTACGACACTGAAGCTTTCTTT. This sequence encodes CASSLRGYDTEAFF. The rearrangement joins TRBV3-1 to TRBJ1-1; D is possibly TRBD1 (6 bases). The CDR3 consists of 14 residues. The V end was cut by 4 bases, the J end by 3 bases, with 12 bases between. The germline CDR1 and CDR2 sequences are LGHDT and YNNKEL (reference sequence).

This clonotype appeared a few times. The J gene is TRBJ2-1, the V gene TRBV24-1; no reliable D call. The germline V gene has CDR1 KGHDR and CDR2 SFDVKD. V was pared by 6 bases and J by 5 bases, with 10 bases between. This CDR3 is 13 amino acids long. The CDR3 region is CATSMRAHNEQFF. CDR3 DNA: TGTGCCACCAGTATGAGAGCGCACAATGAGCAGTTCTTC.

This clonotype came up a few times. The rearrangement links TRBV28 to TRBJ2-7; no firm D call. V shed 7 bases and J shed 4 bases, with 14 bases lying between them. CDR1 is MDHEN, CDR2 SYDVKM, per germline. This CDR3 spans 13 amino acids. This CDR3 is CASTEPFIYEQYF. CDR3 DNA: TGTGCCAGCACCGAACCTTTCATTTACGAGCAGTACTTC.

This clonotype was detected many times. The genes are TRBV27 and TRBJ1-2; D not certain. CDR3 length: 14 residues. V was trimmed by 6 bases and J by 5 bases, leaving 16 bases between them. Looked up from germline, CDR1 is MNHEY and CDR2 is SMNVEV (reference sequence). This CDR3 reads CASRPVNPLYGYTF. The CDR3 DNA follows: TGTGCCAGCAGACCCGTGAACCCCCTATATGGCTACACCTTC.

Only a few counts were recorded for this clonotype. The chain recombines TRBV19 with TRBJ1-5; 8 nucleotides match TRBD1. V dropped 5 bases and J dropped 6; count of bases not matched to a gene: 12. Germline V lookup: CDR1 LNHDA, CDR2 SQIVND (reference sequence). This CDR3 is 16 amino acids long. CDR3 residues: CASSLLIPGGFQPQHF. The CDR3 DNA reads TGTGCCAGTAGTCTCCTCATCCCAGGGGGCTTTCAGCCCCAGCATTTT.

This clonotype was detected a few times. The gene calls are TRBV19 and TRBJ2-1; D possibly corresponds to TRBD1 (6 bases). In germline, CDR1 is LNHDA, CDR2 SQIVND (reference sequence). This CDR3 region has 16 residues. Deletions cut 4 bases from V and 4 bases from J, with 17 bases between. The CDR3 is CASSSLRTDPYNEQFF. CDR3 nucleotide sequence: TGTGCCAGTAGTAGCTTGAGGACAGACCCTTACAATGAGCAGTTCTTC. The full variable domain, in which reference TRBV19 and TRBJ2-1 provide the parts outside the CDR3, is DGGITQSPKYLFRKEGQNVTLSCEQNLNHDAMYWYRQDPGQGLRLIYYSQIVNDFQKGDIAEGYSVSREKKESFPLTVTSAQKNPTAFYLCASSSLRTDPYNEQFFGPGTRLTVL.

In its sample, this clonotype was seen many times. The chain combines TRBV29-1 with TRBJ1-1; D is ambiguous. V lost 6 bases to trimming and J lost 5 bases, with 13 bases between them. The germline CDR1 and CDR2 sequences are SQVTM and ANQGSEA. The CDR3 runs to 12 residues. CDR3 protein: CSVVDPGTEAFF. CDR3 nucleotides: TGCAGCGTAGTTGACCCGGGTACTGAAGCTTTCTTT.

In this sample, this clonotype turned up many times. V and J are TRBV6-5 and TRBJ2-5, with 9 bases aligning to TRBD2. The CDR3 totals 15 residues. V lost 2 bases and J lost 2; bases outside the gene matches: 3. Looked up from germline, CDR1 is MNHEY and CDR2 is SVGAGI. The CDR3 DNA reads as TGTGCCAGCAGTTACCAGACTAGCGGACAAGAGACCCAGTACTTC. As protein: CASSYQTSGQETQYF.

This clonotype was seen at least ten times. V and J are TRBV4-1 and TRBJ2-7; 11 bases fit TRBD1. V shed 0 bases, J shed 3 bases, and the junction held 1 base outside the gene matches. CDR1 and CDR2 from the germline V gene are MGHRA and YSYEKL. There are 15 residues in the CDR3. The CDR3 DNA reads TGCGCCAGCAGCCAAGAAGGGACAGGGGGCTACGAGCAGTACTTC. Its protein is CASSQEGTGGYEQYF.

The CDR3 region has the DNA TGTGCCAGTAGTGTCTCAGGGGGGGGTAGTGAGCAGTTCTTC. Translation: CASSVSGGGSEQFF. The rearrangement uses TRBV19 and TRBJ2-1; tentatively, D is TRBD1 or TRBD2 (7 bases each). The CDR3 is 14 residues long. Trimming stripped 5 bases from V and 9 bases from J, with 17 bases between. Per the germline V gene, CDR1 is LNHDA and CDR2 is SQIVND (reference sequence).

The CDR3 DNA reads TGTGCCAGCAGCTTGAGGGCAACGAGCTCTGGAAACACCATATATTTT. Translation gives CASSLRATSSGNTIYF. J is TRBJ1-3 and V is TRBV7-2; D is unclear. Germline V lookup: CDR1 SGHTA, CDR2 FQGNSA. V was shortened by 3 bases and J by 0 bases, with 12 bases between the two germline ends. This CDR3 has 16 amino acids.

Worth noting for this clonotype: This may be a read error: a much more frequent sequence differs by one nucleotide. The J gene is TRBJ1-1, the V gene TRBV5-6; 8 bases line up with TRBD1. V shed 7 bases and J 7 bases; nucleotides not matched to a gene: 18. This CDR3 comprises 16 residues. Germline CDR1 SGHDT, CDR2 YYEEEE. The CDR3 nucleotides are TGTGCCAGCGGCCCAGACAGGGGCCGCTTTGGTAGTGAAGCTTTCTTT. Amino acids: CASGPDRGRFGSEAFF.

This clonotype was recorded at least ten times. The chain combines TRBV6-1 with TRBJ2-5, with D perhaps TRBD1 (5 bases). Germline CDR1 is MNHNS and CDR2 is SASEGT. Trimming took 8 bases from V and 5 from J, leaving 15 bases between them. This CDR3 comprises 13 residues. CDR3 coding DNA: TGTGCCAGCGGTTGGCAGGGTGGGGAGACCCAGTACTTC. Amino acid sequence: CASGWQGGETQYF.

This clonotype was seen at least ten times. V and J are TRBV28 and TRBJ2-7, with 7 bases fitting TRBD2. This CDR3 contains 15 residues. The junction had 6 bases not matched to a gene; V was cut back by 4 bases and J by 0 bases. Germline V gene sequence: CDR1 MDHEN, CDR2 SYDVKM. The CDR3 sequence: CASSSPGGSSYEQYF. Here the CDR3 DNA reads TGTGCCAGCAGTTCCCCGGGCGGGAGCTCCTACGAGCAGTACTTC.

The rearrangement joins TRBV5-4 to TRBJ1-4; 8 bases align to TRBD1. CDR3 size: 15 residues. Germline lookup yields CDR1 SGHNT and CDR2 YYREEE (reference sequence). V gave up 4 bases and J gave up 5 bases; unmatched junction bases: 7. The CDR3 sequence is CASSLWTGRNEKLFF. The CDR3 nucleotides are TGTGCCAGCAGCCTATGGACAGGGCGGAATGAAAAACTGTTTTTT. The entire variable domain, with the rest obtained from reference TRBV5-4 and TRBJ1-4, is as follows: ETGVTQSPTHLIKTRGQQVTLRCSSQSGHNTVSWYQQALGQGPQFIFQYYREEENGRGNFPPRFSGLQFPNYSSELNVNALELDDSALYLCASSLWTGRNEKLFFGSGTQLSVL.

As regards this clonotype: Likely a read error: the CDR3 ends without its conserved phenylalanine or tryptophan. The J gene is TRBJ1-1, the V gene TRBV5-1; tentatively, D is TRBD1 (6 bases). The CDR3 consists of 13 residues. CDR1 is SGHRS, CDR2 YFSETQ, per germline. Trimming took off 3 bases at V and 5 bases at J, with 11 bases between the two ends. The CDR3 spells CASSSGERTEAFL. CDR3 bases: TGCGCCAGCAGCTCAGGGGAGAGGACTGAAGCTTTCCTT.

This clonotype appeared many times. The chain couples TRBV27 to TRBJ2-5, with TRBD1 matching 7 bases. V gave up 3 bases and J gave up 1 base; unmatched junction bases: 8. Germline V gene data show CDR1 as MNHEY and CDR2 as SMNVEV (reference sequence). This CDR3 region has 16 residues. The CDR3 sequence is CASSFYRGFGQETQYF. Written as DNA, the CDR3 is TGTGCCAGCAGTTTCTACAGGGGTTTCGGCCAAGAGACCCAGTACTTC.

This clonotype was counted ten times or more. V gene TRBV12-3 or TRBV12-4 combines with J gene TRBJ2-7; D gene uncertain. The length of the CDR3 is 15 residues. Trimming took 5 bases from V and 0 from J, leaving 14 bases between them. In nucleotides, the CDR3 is TGTGCCAGCAGTGGTCACGACTTAAGCTCCTACGAGCAGTACTTC. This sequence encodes CASSGHDLSSYEQYF.

CDR3 sequence (DNA): TGTGCCAGCAGCCAAGTCTGGTCAGGATGGACTTATAATTCACCCCTCCACTTT. Translation: CASSQVWSGWTYNSPLHF. The chain links TRBV3-1 to TRBJ1-6; D unresolved. This CDR3 has 18 residues. Looked up from germline, CDR1 is LGHDT and CDR2 is YNNKEL (reference sequence). Between the trimmed V and J ends, which lost 1 base and 4 bases, there was a span of 17 bases.

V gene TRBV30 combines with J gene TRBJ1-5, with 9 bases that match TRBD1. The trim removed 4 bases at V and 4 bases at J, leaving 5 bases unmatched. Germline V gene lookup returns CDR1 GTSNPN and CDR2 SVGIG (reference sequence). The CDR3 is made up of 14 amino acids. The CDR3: CAWKTGGTNQPQHF. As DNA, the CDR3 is TGTGCCTGGAAGACAGGGGGAACTAATCAGCCCCAGCATTTT.

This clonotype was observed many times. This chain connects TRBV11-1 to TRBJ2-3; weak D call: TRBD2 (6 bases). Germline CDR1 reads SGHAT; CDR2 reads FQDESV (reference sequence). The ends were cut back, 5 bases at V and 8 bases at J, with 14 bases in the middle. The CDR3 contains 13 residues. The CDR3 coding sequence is TGTGCCAGCAGCCCCTTTTCGGAGGGTACGCAGTATTTT. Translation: CASSPFSEGTQYF.

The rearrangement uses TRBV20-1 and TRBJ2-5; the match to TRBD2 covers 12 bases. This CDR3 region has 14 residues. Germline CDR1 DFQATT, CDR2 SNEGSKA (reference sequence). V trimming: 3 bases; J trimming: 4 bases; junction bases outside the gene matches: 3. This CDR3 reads CSASGLAGRETQYF. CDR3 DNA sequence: TGCAGTGCTAGTGGACTAGCGGGAAGAGAGACCCAGTACTTC.

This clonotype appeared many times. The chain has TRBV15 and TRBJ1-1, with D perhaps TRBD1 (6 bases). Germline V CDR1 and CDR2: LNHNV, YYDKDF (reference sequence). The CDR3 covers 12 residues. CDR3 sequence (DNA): TGTGCGGTGGAACAGGGGAACACTGAAGCTTTCTTT. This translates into CAVEQGNTEAFF.

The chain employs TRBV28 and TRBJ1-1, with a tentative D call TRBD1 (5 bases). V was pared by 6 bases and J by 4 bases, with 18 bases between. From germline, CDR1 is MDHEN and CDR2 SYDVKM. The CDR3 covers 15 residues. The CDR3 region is CASRPGGSLGTEAFF. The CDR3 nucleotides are TGTGCCAGCAGGCCCGGGGGTTCGTTAGGCACTGAAGCTTTCTTT.

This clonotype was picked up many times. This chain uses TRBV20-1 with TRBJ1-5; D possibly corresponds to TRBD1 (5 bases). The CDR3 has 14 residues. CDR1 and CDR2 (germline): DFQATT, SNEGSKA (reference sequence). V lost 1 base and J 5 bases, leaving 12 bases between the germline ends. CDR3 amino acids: CSARVEGRDQPQHF. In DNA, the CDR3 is TGCAGTGCTAGAGTCGAGGGGAGGGATCAGCCCCAGCATTTT.

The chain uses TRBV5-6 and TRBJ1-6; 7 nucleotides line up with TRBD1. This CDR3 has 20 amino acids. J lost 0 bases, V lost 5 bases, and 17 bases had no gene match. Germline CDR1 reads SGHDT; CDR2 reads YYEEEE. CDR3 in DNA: TGTGCCAGCAGTCCCTACAGGGGCCAAGGAGCGAGCTCCTATAATTCACCCCTCCACTTT. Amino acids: CASSPYRGQGASSYNSPLHF.

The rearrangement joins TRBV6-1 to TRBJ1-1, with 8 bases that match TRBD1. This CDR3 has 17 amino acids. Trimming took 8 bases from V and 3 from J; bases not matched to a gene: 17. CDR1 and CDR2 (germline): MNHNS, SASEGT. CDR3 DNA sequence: TGTGCCAGCGGGGCCCCGGGACAGGCCTACGGGGACACTGAAGCTTTCTTT. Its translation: CASGAPGQAYGDTEAFF.

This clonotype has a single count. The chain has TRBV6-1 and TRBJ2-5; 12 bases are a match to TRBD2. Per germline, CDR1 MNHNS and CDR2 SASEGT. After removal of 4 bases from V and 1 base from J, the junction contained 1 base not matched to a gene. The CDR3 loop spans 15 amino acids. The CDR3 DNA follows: TGTGCCAGCAGTGGACTAGCGGGGGTCCAAGAGACCCAGTACTTC. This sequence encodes CASSGLAGVQETQYF.

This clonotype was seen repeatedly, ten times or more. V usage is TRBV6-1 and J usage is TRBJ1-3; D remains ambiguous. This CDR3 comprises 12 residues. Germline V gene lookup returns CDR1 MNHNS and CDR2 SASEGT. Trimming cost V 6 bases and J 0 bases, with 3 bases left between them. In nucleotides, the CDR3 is TGTGCCAGCAGGAGCTCTGGAAACACCATATATTTT. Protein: CASRSSGNTIYF.